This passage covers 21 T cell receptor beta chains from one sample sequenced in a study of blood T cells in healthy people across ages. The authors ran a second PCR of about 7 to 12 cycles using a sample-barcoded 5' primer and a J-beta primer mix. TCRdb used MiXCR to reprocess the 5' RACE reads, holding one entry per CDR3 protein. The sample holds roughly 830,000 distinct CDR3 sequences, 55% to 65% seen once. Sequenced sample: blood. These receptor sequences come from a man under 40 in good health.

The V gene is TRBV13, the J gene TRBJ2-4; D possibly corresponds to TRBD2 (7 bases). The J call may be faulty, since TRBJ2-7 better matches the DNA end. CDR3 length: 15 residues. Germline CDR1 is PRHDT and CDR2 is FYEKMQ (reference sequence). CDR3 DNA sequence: TGTGCCAGCAGCTGGAAGGGGGGGCAGTACTACGAGCAGTACTTC. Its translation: CASSWKGGQYYEQYF.

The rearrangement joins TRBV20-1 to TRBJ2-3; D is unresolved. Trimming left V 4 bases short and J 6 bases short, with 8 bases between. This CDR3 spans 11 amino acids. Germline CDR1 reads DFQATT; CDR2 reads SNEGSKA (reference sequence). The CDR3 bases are TGCAGTGCTAACTCCAAGGATACGCAGTATTTT. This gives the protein CSANSKDTQYF.

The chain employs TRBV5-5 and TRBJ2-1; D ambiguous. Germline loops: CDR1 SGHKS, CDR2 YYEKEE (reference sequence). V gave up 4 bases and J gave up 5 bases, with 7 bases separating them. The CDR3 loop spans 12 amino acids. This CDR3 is CASSPKDNEQFF. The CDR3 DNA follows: TGTGCCAGCAGCCCTAAGGACAATGAGCAGTTCTTC.

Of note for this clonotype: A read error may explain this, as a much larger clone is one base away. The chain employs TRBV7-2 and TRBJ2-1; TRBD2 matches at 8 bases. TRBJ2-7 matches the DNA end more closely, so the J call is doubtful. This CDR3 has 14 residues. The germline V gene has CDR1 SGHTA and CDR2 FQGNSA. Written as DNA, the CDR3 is TGTGCCAGCAGCTCGGGGGGGGTTTACAATGAGCAGTACTTC. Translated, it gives CASSSGGVYNEQYF.

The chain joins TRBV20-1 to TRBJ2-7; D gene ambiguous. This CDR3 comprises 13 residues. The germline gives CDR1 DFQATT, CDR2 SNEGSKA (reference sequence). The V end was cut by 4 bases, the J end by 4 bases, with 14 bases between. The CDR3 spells CSANRASTYEQYF. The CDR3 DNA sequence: TGCAGTGCTAACCGGGCCTCGACTTACGAGCAGTACTTC.

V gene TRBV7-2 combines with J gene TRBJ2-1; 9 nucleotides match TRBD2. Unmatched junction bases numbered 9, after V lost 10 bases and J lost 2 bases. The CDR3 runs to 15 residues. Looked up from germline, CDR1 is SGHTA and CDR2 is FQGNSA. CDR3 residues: CATMRAGGTYNEQFF. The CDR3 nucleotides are TGTGCCACAATGAGAGCGGGGGGCACCTACAATGAGCAGTTCTTC.

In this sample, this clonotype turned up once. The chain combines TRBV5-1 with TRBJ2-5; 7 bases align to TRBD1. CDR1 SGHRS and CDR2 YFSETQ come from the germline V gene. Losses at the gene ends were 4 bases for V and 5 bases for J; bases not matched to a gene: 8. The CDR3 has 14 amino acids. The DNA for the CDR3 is TGCGCCAGCAGCGACGCAAGAGGGGGCGAGACCCAGTACTTC. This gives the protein CASSDARGGETQYF.

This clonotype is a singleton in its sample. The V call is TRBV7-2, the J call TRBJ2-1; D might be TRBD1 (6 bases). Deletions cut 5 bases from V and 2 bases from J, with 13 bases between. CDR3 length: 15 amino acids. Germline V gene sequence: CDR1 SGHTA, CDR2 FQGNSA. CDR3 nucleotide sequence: TGTGCCAGCAGCCCGGTAAGGGGGACCTACAATGAGCAGTTCTTC. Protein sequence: CASSPVRGTYNEQFF.

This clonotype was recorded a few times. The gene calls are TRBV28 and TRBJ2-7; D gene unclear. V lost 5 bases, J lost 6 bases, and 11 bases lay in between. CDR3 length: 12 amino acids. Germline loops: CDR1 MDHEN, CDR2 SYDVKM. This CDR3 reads CASSEVRSEQYF. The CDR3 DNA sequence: TGTGCCAGCAGTGAGGTCCGGTCCGAGCAGTACTTC. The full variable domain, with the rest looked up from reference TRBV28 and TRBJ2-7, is DVKVTQSSRYLVKRTGEKVFLECVQDMDHENMFWYRQDPGLGLRLIYFSYDVKMKEKGDIPEGYSVSREKKERFSLILESASTNQTSMYLCASSEVRSEQYFGPGTRLTVT.

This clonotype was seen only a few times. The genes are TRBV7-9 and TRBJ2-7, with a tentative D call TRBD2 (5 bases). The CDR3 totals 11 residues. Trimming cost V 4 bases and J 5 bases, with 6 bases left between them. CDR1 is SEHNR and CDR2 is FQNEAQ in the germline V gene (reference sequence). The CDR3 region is CASSSLDEQYF. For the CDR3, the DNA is TGTGCCAGCAGCTCACTAGACGAGCAGTACTTC.

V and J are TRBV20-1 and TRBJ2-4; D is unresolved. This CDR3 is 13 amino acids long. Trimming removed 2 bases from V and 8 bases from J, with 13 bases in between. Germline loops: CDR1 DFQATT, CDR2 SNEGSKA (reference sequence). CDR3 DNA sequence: TGCAGTGCTAGACCACCAGGTCGGGACATTCAGTACTTC. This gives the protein CSARPPGRDIQYF.

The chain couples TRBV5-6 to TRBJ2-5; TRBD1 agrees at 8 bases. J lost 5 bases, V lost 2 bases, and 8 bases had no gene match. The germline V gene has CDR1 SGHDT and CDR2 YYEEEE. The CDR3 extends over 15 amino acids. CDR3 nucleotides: TGTGCCAGCAGCTTACACAGGGGGATGATGGAGACCCAGTACTTC. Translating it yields CASSLHRGMMETQYF.

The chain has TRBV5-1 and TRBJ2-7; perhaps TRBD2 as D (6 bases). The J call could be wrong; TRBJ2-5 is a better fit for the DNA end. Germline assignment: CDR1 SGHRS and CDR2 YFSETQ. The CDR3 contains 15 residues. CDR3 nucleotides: TGCGCCAGCAGCAGGGGACTTCTGCGCCTCGAGACCCAGTACTTC. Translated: CASSRGLLRLETQYF.

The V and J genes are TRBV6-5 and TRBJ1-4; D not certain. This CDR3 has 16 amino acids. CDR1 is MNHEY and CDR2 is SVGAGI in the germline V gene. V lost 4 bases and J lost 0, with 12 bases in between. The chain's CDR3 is CASSSVPFATNEKLFF. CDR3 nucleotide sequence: TGTGCCAGCAGTTCCGTCCCTTTTGCAACTAATGAAAAACTGTTTTTT.

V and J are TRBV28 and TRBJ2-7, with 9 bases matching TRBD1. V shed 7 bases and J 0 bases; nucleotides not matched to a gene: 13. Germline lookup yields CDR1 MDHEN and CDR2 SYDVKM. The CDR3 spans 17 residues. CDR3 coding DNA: TGTGCCAGCACCCCAGGGGGAGGACAGGGGTACTCCTACGAGCAGTACTTC. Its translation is CASTPGGGQGYSYEQYF.

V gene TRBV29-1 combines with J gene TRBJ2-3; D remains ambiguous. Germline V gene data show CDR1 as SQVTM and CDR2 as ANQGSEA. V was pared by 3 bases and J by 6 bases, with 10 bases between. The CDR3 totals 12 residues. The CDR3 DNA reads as TGCAGCGTTGACCTTCGAAATGATACGCAGTATTTT. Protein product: CSVDLRNDTQYF.

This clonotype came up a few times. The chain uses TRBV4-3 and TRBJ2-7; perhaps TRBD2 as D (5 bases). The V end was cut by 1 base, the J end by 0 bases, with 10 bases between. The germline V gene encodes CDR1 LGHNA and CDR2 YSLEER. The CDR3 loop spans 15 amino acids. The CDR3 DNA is TGCGCCAGCAGCCAAGCGTCGGGGAGCTCCTACGAGCAGTACTTC. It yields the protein CASSQASGSSYEQYF.

CDR3: CASIPGADYGYTF. The DNA of the CDR3 is TGTGCCAGCATCCCAGGGGCGGACTATGGCTACACCTTC. The chain couples TRBV13 to TRBJ1-2; maybe TRBD1 (6 bases). V gave up 7 bases and J gave up 3 bases, with 12 bases separating them. The CDR3 has 13 amino acids. Germline CDR1 PRHDT, CDR2 FYEKMQ (reference sequence).

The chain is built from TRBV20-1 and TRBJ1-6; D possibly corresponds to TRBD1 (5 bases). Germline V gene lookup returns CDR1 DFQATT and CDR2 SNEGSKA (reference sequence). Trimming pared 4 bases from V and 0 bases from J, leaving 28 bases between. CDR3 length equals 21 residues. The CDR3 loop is CSANPAGEGRARSSYNSPLHF. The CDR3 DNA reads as TGCAGTGCTAACCCGGCCGGGGAGGGGCGCGCCCGGAGCTCCTATAATTCACCCCTCCACTTT.

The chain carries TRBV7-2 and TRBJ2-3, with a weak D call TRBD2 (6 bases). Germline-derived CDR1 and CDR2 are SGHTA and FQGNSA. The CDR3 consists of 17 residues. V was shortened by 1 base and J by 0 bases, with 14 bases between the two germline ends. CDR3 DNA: TGTGCCAGCAGCTTAGTGACTGCGGGGACTAGCACAGATACGCAGTATTTT. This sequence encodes CASSLVTAGTSTDTQYF.

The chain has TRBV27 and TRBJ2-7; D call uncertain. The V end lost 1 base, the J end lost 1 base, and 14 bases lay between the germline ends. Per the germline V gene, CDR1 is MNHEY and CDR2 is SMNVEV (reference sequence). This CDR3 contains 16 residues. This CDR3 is CASSLFWIPSSYEQYF. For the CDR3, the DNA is TGTGCCAGCAGTTTATTCTGGATTCCTTCTTCCTACGAGCAGTACTTC.